This T cell receptor beta chain was captured by sequencing in a study of CD8 T cells in Susac syndrome. RNA totalling about 0.5 to 1 ug underwent reverse transcription with random hexamers. One entry per CDR3 protein, called by TCRdb with MiXCR from the immunoSEQ multiplex PCR reads. The sample consists of hundreds of thousands of distinct CDR3 sequences, roughly 85% of them appearing once. The CDR3 contains 15 residues. V was trimmed by 2 bases and J by 3 bases, leaving 11 bases between them. Per the germline V gene, CDR1 is SEHNR and CDR2 is FQNEAQ (reference sequence). The sample taken for sequencing was CD8+ T cells from PBMCs. The receptor was isolated from a human donor with multiple sclerosis. J is TRBJ1-5 and V is TRBV7-9; maybe TRBD1 (6 bases). CDR3 loop: CASSLQGGLNQPQHF. CDR3 nucleotide sequence: TGTGCCAGCAGCTTACAAGGGGGTCTCAATCAGCCCCAGCATTTT.